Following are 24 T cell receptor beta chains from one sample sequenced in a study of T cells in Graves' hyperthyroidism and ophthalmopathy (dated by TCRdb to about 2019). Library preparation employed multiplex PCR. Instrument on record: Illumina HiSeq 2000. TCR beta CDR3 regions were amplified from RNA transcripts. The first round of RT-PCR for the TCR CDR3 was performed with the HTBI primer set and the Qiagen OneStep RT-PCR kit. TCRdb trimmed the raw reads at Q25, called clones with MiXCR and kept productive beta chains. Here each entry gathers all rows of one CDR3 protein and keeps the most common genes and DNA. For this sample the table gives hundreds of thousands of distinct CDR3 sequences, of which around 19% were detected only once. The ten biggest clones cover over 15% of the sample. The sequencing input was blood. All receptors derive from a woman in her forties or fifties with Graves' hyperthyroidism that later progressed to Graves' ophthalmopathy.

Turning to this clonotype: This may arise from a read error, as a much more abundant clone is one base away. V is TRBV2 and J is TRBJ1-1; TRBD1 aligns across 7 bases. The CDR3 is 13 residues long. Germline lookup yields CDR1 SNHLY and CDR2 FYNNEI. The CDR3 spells CTSSMQQGLEAFF. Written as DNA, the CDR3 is TGTACCAGCAGTATGCAACAGGGGCTTGAAGCTTTCTTT.

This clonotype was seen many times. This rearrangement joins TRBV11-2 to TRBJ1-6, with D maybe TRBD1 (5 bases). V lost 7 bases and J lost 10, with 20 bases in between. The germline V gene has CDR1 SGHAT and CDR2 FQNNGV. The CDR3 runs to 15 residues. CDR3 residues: CASTPLRGLRSPLHF. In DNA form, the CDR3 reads TGTGCCAGCACCCCCTTACGGGGCCTGCGATCACCCCTCCACTTT.

The CDR3 protein is CAISAAGYETQYF. The CDR3 DNA reads TGTGCCATCAGTGCGGCAGGGTACGAGACCCAGTACTTC. The chain couples TRBV10-3 to TRBJ2-5; tentative D call: TRBD1 (5 bases). The CDR3 covers 13 residues. The germline CDR1 and CDR2 sequences are ENHRY and SYGVKD. Trimming took 4 bases from V and 5 from J, leaving 11 bases between them.

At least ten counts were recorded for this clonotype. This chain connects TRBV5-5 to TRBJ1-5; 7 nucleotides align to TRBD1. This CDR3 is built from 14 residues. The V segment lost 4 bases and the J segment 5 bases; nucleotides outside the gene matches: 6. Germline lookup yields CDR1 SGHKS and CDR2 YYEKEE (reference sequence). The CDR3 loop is CASSPDRVYQPQHF. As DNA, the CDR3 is TGTGCCAGCAGCCCTGACAGGGTATATCAGCCCCAGCATTTT.

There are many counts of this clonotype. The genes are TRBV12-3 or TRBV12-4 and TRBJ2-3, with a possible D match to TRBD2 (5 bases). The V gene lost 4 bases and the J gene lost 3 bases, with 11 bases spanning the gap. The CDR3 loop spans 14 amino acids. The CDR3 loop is CASSSQGGTDTQYF. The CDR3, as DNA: TGTGCCAGCAGTTCTCAAGGCGGGACAGATACGCAGTATTTT.

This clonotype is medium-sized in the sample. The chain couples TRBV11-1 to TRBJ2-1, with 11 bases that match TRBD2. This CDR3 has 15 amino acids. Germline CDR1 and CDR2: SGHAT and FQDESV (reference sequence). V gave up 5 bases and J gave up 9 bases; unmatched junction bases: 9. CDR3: CASSEDSGGAGEQFF. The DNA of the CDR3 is TGTGCCAGCAGCGAAGATAGCGGGGGGGCCGGTGAGCAGTTCTTC.

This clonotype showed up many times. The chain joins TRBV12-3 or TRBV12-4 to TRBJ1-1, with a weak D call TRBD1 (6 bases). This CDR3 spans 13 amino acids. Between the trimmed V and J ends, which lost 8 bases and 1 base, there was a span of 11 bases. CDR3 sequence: CASGTGPNTEAFF. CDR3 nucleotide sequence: TGTGCCAGCGGTACAGGGCCGAACACTGAAGCTTTCTTT.

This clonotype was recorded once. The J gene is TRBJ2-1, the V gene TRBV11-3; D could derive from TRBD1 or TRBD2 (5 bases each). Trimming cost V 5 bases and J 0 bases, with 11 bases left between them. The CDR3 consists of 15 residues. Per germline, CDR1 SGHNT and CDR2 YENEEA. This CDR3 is CASSPRDHSYNEQFF. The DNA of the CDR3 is TGTGCCAGCAGCCCCCGGGACCACTCCTACAATGAGCAGTTCTTC.

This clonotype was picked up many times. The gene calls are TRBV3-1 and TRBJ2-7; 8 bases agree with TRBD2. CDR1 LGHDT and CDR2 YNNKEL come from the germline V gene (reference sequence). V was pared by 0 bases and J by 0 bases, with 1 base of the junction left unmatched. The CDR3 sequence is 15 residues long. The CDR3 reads CASSQEGLDSYEQYF. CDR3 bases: TGTGCCAGCAGCCAAGAGGGACTAGACTCCTACGAGCAGTACTTC.

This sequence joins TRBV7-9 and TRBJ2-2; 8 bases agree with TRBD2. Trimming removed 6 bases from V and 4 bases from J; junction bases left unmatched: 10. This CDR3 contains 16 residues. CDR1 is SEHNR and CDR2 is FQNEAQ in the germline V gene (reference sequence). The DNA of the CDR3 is TGTGCCAGCAGAGACTCGGGACTAGTCGGCACCGGGGAGCTGTTTTTT. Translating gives CASRDSGLVGTGELFF. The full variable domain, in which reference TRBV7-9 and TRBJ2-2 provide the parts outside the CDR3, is DTGVSQNPRHKITKRGQNVTFRCDPISEHNRLYWYRQTLGQGPEFLTYFQNEAQLEKSRLLSDRFSAERPKGSFSTLEIQRTEQGDSAMYLCASRDSGLVGTGELFFGEGSRLTVL.

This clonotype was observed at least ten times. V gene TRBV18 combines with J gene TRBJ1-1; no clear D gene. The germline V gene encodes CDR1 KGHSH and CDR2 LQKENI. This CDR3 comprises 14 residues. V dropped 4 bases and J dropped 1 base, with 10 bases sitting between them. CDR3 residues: CASSRESGNTEAFF. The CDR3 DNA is TGTGCCAGCTCACGGGAAAGCGGGAACACTGAAGCTTTCTTT.

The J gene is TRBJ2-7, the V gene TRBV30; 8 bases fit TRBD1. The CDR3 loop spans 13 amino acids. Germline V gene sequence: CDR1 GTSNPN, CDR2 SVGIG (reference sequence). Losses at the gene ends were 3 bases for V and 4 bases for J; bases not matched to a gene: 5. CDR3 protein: CAWSRQGLYEQYF. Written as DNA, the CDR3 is TGTGCCTGGAGCCGACAGGGGTTGTACGAGCAGTACTTC.

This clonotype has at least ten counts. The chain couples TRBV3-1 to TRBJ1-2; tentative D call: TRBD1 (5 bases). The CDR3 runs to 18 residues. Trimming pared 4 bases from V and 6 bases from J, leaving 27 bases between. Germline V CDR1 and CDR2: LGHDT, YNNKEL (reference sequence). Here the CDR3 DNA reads TGTGCCAGCAGCCCTCCCGGCGGCAGGCCGGTGTCAGGGAATGGCTACACCTTC. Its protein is CASSPPGGRPVSGNGYTF.

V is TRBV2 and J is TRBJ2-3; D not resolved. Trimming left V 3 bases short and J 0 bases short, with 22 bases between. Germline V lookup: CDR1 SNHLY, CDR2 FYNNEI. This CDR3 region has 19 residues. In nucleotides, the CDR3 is TGTGCCAGCAGTGATGGCAGACGGATCCAGAGCCCTAGCACAGATACGCAGTATTTT. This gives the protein CASSDGRRIQSPSTDTQYF.

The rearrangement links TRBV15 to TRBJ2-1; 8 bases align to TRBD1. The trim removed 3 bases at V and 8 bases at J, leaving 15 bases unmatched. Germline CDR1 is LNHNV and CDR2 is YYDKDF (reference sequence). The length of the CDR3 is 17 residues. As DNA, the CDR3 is TGTGCCACCAGCAGGCCGGCCCCCGGGACAGGTATGCATGAGCAGTTCTTC. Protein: CATSRPAPGTGMHEQFF.

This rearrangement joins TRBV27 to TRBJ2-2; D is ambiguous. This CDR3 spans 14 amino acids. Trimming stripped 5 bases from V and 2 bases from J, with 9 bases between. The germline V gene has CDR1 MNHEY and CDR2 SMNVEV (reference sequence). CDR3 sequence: CASSKHGNTGELFF. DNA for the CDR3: TGTGCCAGCAGTAAACACGGAAACACCGGGGAGCTGTTTTTT.

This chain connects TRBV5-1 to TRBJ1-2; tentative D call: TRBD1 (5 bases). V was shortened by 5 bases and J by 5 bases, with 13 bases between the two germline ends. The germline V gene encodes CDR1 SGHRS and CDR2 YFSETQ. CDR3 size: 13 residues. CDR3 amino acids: CASRAGQEYGYTF. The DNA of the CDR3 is TGCGCCAGCAGAGCGGGGCAGGAGTATGGCTACACCTTC. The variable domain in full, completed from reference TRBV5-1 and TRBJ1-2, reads KAGVTQTPRYLIKTRGQQVTLSCSPISGHRSVSWYQQTPGQGLQFLFEYFSETQRNKGNFPGRFSGRQFSNSRSEMNVSTLELGDSALYLCASRAGQEYGYTFGSGTRLTVV.

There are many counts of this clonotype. The CDR3 DNA reads as TGTGCCAGCAGCCCGCCGTCGAAGGGGGGGTTCACCGGGGAGCTGTTTTTT. It specifies CASSPPSKGGFTGELFF. The chain carries TRBV7-9 and TRBJ2-2; possibly TRBD2 for D (7 bases). The CDR3 covers 17 residues. Trimming took 5 bases from V and 4 from J, leaving 20 bases between them. The V gene's germline CDR1 is SEHNR and CDR2 FQNEAQ (reference sequence).

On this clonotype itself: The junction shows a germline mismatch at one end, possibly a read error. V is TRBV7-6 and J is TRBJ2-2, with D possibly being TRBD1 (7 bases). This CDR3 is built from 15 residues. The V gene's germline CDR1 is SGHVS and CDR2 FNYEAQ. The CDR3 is CASSLRQGPTGGLFF. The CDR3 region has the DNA TGTGCCAGCAGTCTAAGACAGGGCCCCACCGGGGGGCTGTTTTTT. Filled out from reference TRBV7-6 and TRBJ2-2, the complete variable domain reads GAGVSQSPRYKVTKRGQDVALRCDPISGHVSLYWYRQALGQGPEFLTYFNYEAQQDKSGLPNDRFSAERPEGSISTLTIQRTEQRDSAMYRCASSLRQGPTGGLFFGEGSRLTVL.

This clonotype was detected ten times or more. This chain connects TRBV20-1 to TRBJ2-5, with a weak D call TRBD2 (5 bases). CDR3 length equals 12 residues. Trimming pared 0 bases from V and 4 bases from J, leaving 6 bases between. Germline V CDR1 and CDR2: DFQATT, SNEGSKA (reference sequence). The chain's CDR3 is CSARDEGETQYF. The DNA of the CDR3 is TGCAGTGCTAGAGACGAGGGAGAGACCCAGTACTTC.

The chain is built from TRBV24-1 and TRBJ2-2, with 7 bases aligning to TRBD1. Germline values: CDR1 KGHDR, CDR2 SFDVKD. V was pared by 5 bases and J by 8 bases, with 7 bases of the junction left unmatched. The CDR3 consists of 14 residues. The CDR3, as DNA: TGTGCCACCAGTGCCCCGACAGGGTTTGGGGAGCTGTTTTTT. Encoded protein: CATSAPTGFGELFF.

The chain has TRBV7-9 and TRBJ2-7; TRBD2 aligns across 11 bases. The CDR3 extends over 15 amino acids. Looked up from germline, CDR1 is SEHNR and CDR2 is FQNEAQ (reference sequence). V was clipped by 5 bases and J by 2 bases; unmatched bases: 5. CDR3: CASSELAGEPYEQYF. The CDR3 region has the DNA TGTGCCAGCAGCGAACTAGCGGGGGAACCCTACGAGCAGTACTTC.

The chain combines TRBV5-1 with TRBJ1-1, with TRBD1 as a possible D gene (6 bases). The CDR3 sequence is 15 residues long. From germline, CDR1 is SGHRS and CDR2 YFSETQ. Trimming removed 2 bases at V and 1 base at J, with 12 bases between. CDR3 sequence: CASSFAPGANTEAFF. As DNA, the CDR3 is TGCGCCAGCAGCTTCGCGCCAGGGGCGAACACTGAAGCTTTCTTT.

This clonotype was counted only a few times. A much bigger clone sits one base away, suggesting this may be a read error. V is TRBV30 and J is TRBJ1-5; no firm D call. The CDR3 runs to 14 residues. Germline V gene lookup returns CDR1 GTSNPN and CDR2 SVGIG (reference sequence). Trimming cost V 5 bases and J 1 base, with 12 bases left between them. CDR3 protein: CAWAGDGSNQPQHF. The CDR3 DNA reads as TGTGCCTGGGCCGGTGACGGCAGCAATCAGCCCCAGCATTTT.